The 27 T cell receptor beta chains in this list originate from one sample, sequenced in a study of cytomegalovirus exposure and HLA in healthy donors. Use of 60 Vbeta and 13 Jbeta primers characterized the PCR. The table came from immunoSEQ multiplex PCR; TCRdb's copy has only in-frame clones and leaves some out. The sample has approximately 180,000 clones, roughly 68% seen once. Input material: PBMCs. These receptors originate from a young woman in good health and CMV-seronegative.

V is TRBV10-3 and J is TRBJ2-1, with D perhaps matching TRBD1 (6 bases). The V end lost 3 bases, the J end lost 0 bases, and 12 bases lay between the germline ends. Germline assignment: CDR1 ENHRY and CDR2 SYGVKD. The CDR3 runs 16 residues. The CDR3 protein is CAISEGPRGSYNEQFF. CDR3 sequence (DNA): TGTGCCATCAGTGAAGGTCCCAGGGGCTCCTACAATGAGCAGTTCTTC.

The chain recombines TRBV4-3 with TRBJ2-1; 10 nucleotides agree with TRBD1. Germline values: CDR1 LGHNA, CDR2 YSLEER. The CDR3 contains 17 residues. V shed 4 bases and J 5 bases; nucleotides not matched to a gene: 11. DNA for the CDR3: TGCGCCAGCAGCCCGGACAGGGGGGATTCTATTCACAATGAGCAGTTCTTC. Translation: CASSPDRGDSIHNEQFF.

V gene TRBV6-1 combines with J gene TRBJ2-7; TRBD1 matches at 11 bases. Trimming took 3 bases from V and 5 from J; bases not matched to a gene: 9. The CDR3 consists of 16 residues. Germline V gene lookup returns CDR1 MNHNS and CDR2 SASEGT. CDR3 DNA sequence: TGTGCCAGCAGTGATCCCTCTGGGACAGGGGGTCACGAGCAGTACTTC. Translation: CASSDPSGTGGHEQYF.

This chain uses TRBV5-1 with TRBJ1-2; no firm D call. Germline-derived CDR1 and CDR2 are SGHRS and YFSETQ. The CDR3 is 14 residues long. V shed 0 bases and J shed 4 bases, with 10 bases lying between them. The CDR3 DNA reads as TGCGCCAGCAGCTTGGGTGCGGAGGTCTATGGCTACACCTTC. The encoded protein is CASSLGAEVYGYTF.

This chain joins TRBV9 and TRBJ1-4, with 9 bases lining up with TRBD1. V shed 1 base and J 5 bases; nucleotides not matched to a gene: 6. There are 16 residues in the CDR3. The germline V gene has CDR1 SGDLS and CDR2 YYNGEE. The CDR3: CASSVKPDRGNEKLFF. The CDR3 DNA sequence: TGTGCCAGCAGCGTAAAGCCGGACAGGGGAAATGAAAAACTGTTTTTT.

This clone was detected a few times. The chain joins TRBV7-6 to TRBJ1-4; the D gene is possibly TRBD1 (5 bases). Germline loops: CDR1 SGHVS, CDR2 FNYEAQ. This CDR3 comprises 14 residues. Trimming removed 2 bases at V and 3 bases at J, with 7 bases between. The DNA for the CDR3 is TGTGCCAGCAGCTTAAGGGGCCCTAATGAAAAACTGTTTTTT. As protein: CASSLRGPNEKLFF.

The genes are TRBV9 and TRBJ2-3; 8 bases match TRBD2. Germline V gives CDR1 SGDLS, CDR2 YYNGEE. This CDR3 is 15 amino acids long. V gave up 0 bases and J gave up 0 bases; unmatched junction bases: 0. CDR3 DNA sequence: TGTGCCAGCAGCGTAGCGGGAGGGAGCACAGATACGCAGTATTTT. It specifies CASSVAGGSTDTQYF.

The chain combines TRBV6-4 with TRBJ2-1; TRBD2 aligns across 13 bases. The CDR3 is 16 residues long. J gave up 8 bases and V 2 bases, and 6 bases lay outside the gene matches. Germline CDR1 and CDR2: MRHNA and SNTAGT. CDR3 in DNA: TGTGCCAGCAGTGACCACGGGACTAGCGGGATCTATGAGCAGTTCTTC. It is translated as CASSDHGTSGIYEQFF.

The chain links TRBV9 to TRBJ2-1, with D possibly being TRBD2 (5 bases). Germline lookup yields CDR1 SGDLS and CDR2 YYNGEE. CDR3 size: 14 residues. Trimming removed 0 bases at V and 10 bases at J, with 14 bases between. The CDR3: CASSVGEWSLEQFF. The CDR3 DNA sequence: TGTGCCAGCAGCGTAGGGGAGTGGAGTTTAGAGCAGTTCTTC.

The rearrangement links TRBV7-9 to TRBJ2-7; perhaps TRBD2 as D (6 bases). Germline CDR1 reads SEHNR; CDR2 reads FQNEAQ (reference sequence). V lost 6 bases and J 2 bases, leaving 17 bases between the germline ends. The CDR3 has 15 amino acids. This CDR3 is CASSSTGTHPYEQYF. DNA of the CDR3: TGTGCCAGCAGTTCGACCGGGACTCATCCCTACGAGCAGTACTTC.

The chain links TRBV5-1 to TRBJ2-2; a weak D match, TRBD2 (6 bases). Germline V lookup: CDR1 SGHRS, CDR2 YFSETQ. CDR3 size: 15 residues. Trimming left V 7 bases short and J 0 bases short, with 13 bases between. CDR3 nucleotides: TGCGCCAGCCTAGACGGAGGGGCGAACACCGGGGAGCTGTTTTTT. This codes for CASLDGGANTGELFF.

This rearrangement joins TRBV7-3 to TRBJ2-3; weak D call: TRBD2 (5 bases). The ends were cut back, 5 bases at V and 4 bases at J, with 13 bases in the middle. CDR1 and CDR2 (germline): SGHTA, FQGTGA. The CDR3 totals 14 residues. CDR3 in amino acids: CASSPGVGADTQYF. In nucleotides, the CDR3 is TGTGCCAGCAGCCCCGGGGTAGGCGCAGATACGCAGTATTTT.

The chain is built from TRBV11-2 and TRBJ1-5, with TRBD1 matching over 7 bases. The CDR3 length is 15 residues. Germline trimming cut 5 bases from V and 5 bases from J; bases unmatched to any gene: 9. Germline CDR1 SGHAT, CDR2 FQNNGV. The CDR3 DNA follows: TGTGCCAGCAGCATTAGTCCAGGGGGAGATCAGCCCCAGCATTTT. Amino acid sequence: CASSISPGGDQPQHF.

The genes are TRBV7-9 and TRBJ2-7; weak D call: TRBD1 (7 bases). Trimming removed 1 base at V and 3 bases at J, with 13 bases between. CDR3 size: 15 residues. Germline V gene sequence: CDR1 SEHNR, CDR2 FQNEAQ (reference sequence). The CDR3 protein is CASSLGTGGGYEQYF. For the CDR3, the DNA is TGTGCCAGCAGCTTAGGGACAGGAGGGGGCTACGAGCAGTACTTC.

The chain combines TRBV7-9 with TRBJ1-2; D is perhaps TRBD1 (6 bases). V lost 2 bases to trimming and J lost 4 bases, with 14 bases between them. Germline values: CDR1 SEHNR, CDR2 FQNEAQ (reference sequence). CDR3 length: 15 amino acids. CDR3 coding DNA: TGTGCCAGCAGCTTAAGCGGACAGAGAGTCTATGGCTACACCTTC. Translated: CASSLSGQRVYGYTF.

The rearrangement links TRBV13 to TRBJ2-5; TRBD1 aligns across 8 bases. The J call may be wrong; the DNA end is better matched by TRBJ2-7. The CDR3 is 16 amino acids. Germline V gene sequence: CDR1 PRHDT, CDR2 FYEKMQ (reference sequence). The CDR3 sequence is CASSLGLTGQDYEQYF. The CDR3 bases are TGTGCCAGCAGCTTAGGCCTAACGGGACAGGACTACGAGCAGTACTTC.

The CDR3: CASSEVNRVNGYTF. The CDR3 DNA sequence: TGTGCCAGCAGTGAAGTTAACAGGGTGAATGGCTACACCTTC. The V call is TRBV6-1, the J call TRBJ1-2; D perhaps matches TRBD1 (6 bases). Per germline, CDR1 MNHNS and CDR2 SASEGT. The CDR3 contains 14 residues. V lost 1 base and J lost 6, with 12 bases in between.

The rearrangement joins TRBV10-3 to TRBJ1-2; D is unclear. Germline lookup yields CDR1 ENHRY and CDR2 SYGVKD. The germline V and J ends were trimmed by 3 bases and 6 bases, with 17 bases remaining between them. The CDR3 has 15 amino acids. DNA for the CDR3: TGTGCCATCAGTGAATTCGGTCCCCCCGAGGATGGCTACACCTTC. The encoded protein is CAISEFGPPEDGYTF.

The gene calls are TRBV2 and TRBJ1-4; D not certain. The CDR3 length is 15 residues. V was pared by 6 bases and J by 0 bases, with 11 bases between. CDR1 SNHLY and CDR2 FYNNEI come from the germline V gene. The CDR3 nucleotides are TGTGCCAGCAGGAAGCACAGCACAACTAATGAAAAACTGTTTTTT. Translated: CASRKHSTTNEKLFF.

The chain joins TRBV7-2 to TRBJ1-6; D perhaps matches TRBD1 (5 bases). CDR1 and CDR2 (germline): SGHTA, FQGNSA. Trimming removed 5 bases from V and 9 bases from J, with 8 bases in between. CDR3 length: 12 residues. The CDR3 DNA is TGTGCCAGCAGCCTCAGGGTTTCACCCCTCCACTTT. It yields the protein CASSLRVSPLHF.

The chain uses TRBV5-6 and TRBJ2-7; 15 nucleotides match TRBD2. With V trimmed by 5 bases and J by 8 bases, 8 bases remained unmatched. CDR1 is SGHDT and CDR2 is YYEEEE in the germline V gene. CDR3 length: 15 amino acids. CDR3 in DNA: TGTGCCAGCAGTTCGGGGACTAGCGGGAGGTGGAAGCAGTACTTC. Amino acids: CASSSGTSGRWKQYF. Full variable domain (outside the CDR3, taken from reference TRBV5-6 and TRBJ2-7): DAGVTQSPTHLIKTRGQQVTLRCSPKSGHDTVSWYQQALGQGPQFIFQYYEEEERQRGNFPDRFSGHQFPNYSSELNVNALLLGDSALYLCASSSGTSGRWKQYFGPGTRLTVT.

The V and J genes are TRBV7-9 and TRBJ2-5, with D unclear. The V end lost 1 base, the J end lost 1 base, and 10 bases lay between the germline ends. The length of the CDR3 is 15 residues. Germline V CDR1 and CDR2: SEHNR, FQNEAQ (reference sequence). CDR3 in amino acids: CASSLGQALQETQYF. The CDR3 DNA sequence: TGTGCCAGCAGCTTAGGGCAGGCACTCCAAGAGACCCAGTACTTC.

V usage is TRBV4-2 and J usage is TRBJ2-2; possible D gene TRBD2, 6 bases. The CDR3 runs 18 residues. V dropped 2 bases and J dropped 4 bases, with 20 bases sitting between them. The germline V gene has CDR1 LGHNA and CDR2 YNFKEQ. The CDR3 protein is CASSQRRGQVRSTGELFF. CDR3 sequence (DNA): TGTGCCAGCAGCCAACGGCGGGGCCAGGTTCGGAGCACCGGGGAGCTGTTTTTT.

V usage is TRBV5-1 and J usage is TRBJ1-2; possibly TRBD1 for D (5 bases). The CDR3 spans 13 residues. Per germline, CDR1 SGHRS and CDR2 YFSETQ. V dropped 1 base and J dropped 1 base, with 5 bases sitting between them. CDR3 DNA sequence: TGCGCCAGCAGCTTGCAGGGTAACTATGGCTACACCTTC. Amino acids: CASSLQGNYGYTF. Based on the CDR3 plus reference TRBV5-1 and TRBJ1-2, the full variable domain is KAGVTQTPRYLIKTRGQQVTLSCSPISGHRSVSWYQQTPGQGLQFLFEYFSETQRNKGNFPGRFSGRQFSNSRSEMNVSTLELGDSALYLCASSLQGNYGYTFGSGTRLTVV.

The V and J genes are TRBV11-2 and TRBJ2-5; D is possibly TRBD1 (7 bases). Germline CDR1 reads SGHAT; CDR2 reads FQNNGV. The CDR3 runs 15 residues. Trimming took off 6 bases at V and 5 bases at J, with 19 bases between the two ends. This CDR3 is CASRRGGAQGETQYF. The CDR3 nucleotides read TGTGCCAGCAGGCGGGGTGGGGCACAGGGGGAGACCCAGTACTTC. The full variable domain, with the rest looked up from reference TRBV11-2 and TRBJ2-5, is EAGVAQSPRYKIIEKRQSVAFWCNPISGHATLYWYQQILGQGPKLLIQFQNNGVVDDSQLPKDRFSAERLKGVDSTLKIQPAKLEDSAVYLCASRRGGAQGETQYFGPGTRLLVL.

The chain recombines TRBV11-2 with TRBJ1-4; no firm D call. The CDR3 has 15 residues. Trimming took off 1 base at V and 3 bases at J, with 9 bases between the two ends. Per the germline V gene, CDR1 is SGHAT and CDR2 is FQNNGV. CDR3 loop: CASSLGVTSNEKLFF. In DNA form, the CDR3 reads TGTGCCAGCAGCTTAGGTGTCACTTCTAATGAAAAACTGTTTTTT.

The V gene is TRBV27, the J gene TRBJ1-5, with 7 bases identical to TRBD1. The J segment lost 3 bases and the V segment lost 2 bases, leaving 1 base of the junction unmatched. Germline V gives CDR1 MNHEY, CDR2 SMNVEV (reference sequence). CDR3 length equals 14 residues. The CDR3 reads CASSLRGPNQPQHF. The CDR3 nucleotides read TGTGCCAGCAGTTTAAGGGGGCCCAATCAGCCCCAGCATTTT.